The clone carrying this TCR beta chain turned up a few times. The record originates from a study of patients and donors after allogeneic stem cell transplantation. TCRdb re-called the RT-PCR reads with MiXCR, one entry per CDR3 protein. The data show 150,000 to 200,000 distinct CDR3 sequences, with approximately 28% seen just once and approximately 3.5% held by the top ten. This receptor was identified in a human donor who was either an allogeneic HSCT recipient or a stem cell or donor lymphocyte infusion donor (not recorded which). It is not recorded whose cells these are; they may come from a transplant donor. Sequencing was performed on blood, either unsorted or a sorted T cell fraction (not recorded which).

The CDR3 here is CASMFGLEAFF. DNA for the CDR3: TGTGCCAGCATGTTCGGCCTTGAAGCTTTCTTT. The chain combines TRBV27 with TRBJ1-1, with D hard to call. The germline CDR1 and CDR2 sequences are MNHEY and SMNVEV (reference sequence). V was trimmed by 7 bases and J by 7 bases, leaving 10 bases between them. The CDR3 sequence is 11 residues long.